This record concerns one T cell receptor beta chain sequence. This specimen belongs to a study of blood T cell repertoires in COVID-19. Study-level information: The study drew acute and convalescent COVID-19 samples from the United States, Italy and Spain. PBMCs, B-cell-depleted T cells, or T cells provided the cDNA or gDNA that made up the material.

Original data processing: Scientists estimated how many nucleated cells there were by amplifying reference gene primers. Produced via immunoSEQ multiplex PCR; TCRdb's table is partial and in-frame only. V and J calls and clone size come straight from that table; D and trimming were deduced from the DNA. The data show 80,000 or so clones, 80% to 90% seen once. V lost 1 base and J lost 5; bases outside the gene matches: 6. Germline V CDR1 and CDR2: SEHNR, FQNEAQ (reference sequence). This CDR3 has 15 residues. Sequencing was carried out using peripheral blood. This chain connects TRBV7-9 to TRBJ2-5; 8 bases map to TRBD2. This receptor was identified in a woman aged 55-75 years with acute or convalescent COVID-19. CDR3 loop: CASSLGRGGGETQYF. In DNA form, the CDR3 reads TGTGCCAGCAGCTTAGGTCGGGGGGGCGGTGAGACCCAGTACTTC.